The 2 T cell receptor beta chains listed next were all sequenced from one sample in a study of cytomegalovirus exposure and HLA in healthy donors. Some clones are missing from TCRdb's copy, which holds only in-frame ones; the method was immunoSEQ multiplex PCR. Here the sample spans hundreds of thousands of clones, approximately 90% being singletons. The sequencing sample was made of PBMCs. The receptors shown here come from a woman aged 18-35 years in good health and CMV-seronegative.

The CDR3 sequence is CASRTGEGTDTQYF. CDR3 bases: TGTGCCAGCAGGACAGGGGAGGGCACAGATACGCAGTATTTT. The chain links TRBV6-1 to TRBJ2-3, with 8 bases identical to TRBD1. In germline, CDR1 is MNHNS, CDR2 SASEGT. Trimming at V came to 6 bases and at J to 1 base, leaving 3 bases not matched to a gene. The CDR3 length is 14 residues.

The chain joins TRBV10-3 to TRBJ1-2; TRBD1 matches 9 bases. The CDR3 spans 13 residues. Germline CDR1 ENHRY, CDR2 SYGVKD. Unmatched junction bases numbered 7, after V lost 9 bases and J lost 5 bases. The DNA for the CDR3 is TGTGCCATAGGGACAGGGCAAACATATGGCTACACCTTC. This encodes CAIGTGQTYGYTF.